These 4 T cell receptor beta chains were all obtained from the same sample, sequenced in a study of blood T cells in healthy people across ages. A second PCR, run for roughly 7 to 11 cycles, used a sample-barcoded 5' primer plus a J-beta primer mix. TCRdb independently ran MiXCR on the 5' RACE reads; one entry per CDR3 protein. The top ten clones hold under 15% of a sample with 800,000 to 950,000 distinct CDR3 sequences, roughly 40% of them seen once. The sequencing input was blood. The receptors shown here come from a man between 18 and 35 years old in good health.

This clonotype was detected a few times. The rearrangement joins TRBV4-3 to TRBJ2-1; maybe TRBD2 (5 bases). The J call is in doubt because the DNA end fits TRBJ2-7 better. There are 16 residues in the CDR3. CDR1 and CDR2 from the germline V gene are LGHNA and YSLEER. CDR3 sequence (DNA): TGCGCCAGCAGCCAAGGTCACAGCGGAAGCTACAATGAGCAGTACTTC. It is translated as CASSQGHSGSYNEQYF.

This clonotype occurred a few times. The chain combines TRBV6-2 or TRBV6-3 with TRBJ2-6, with D possibly being TRBD1 or TRBD2 (5 bases each). The V and J ends lost 8 bases and 2 bases respectively, with 13 bases between them. CDR3 size: 15 residues. Per germline, CDR1 MNHEY and CDR2 SVGEGT. The chain's CDR3 is CASGTGRTGANVLTF. The DNA of the CDR3 is TGTGCCAGCGGGACGGGCAGGACTGGGGCCAACGTCCTGACTTTC.

This clonotype has just a few counts. The chain recombines TRBV20-1 with TRBJ1-1, with D possibly TRBD1 on 6 matching bases. Trimming pared 5 bases from V and 3 bases from J, leaving 19 bases between. CDR3 length equals 15 residues. Germline V gene sequence: CDR1 DFQATT, CDR2 SNEGSKA (reference sequence). CDR3 bases: TGCAGTGCTTCTAAGGGGACATTAAGGTACACTGAAGCTTTCTTT. Translating gives CSASKGTLRYTEAFF.

Details on this clonotype: A much more abundant neighbour one base away suggests this may be a read error. The rearrangement uses TRBV5-1 and TRBJ2-7; D remains unclear. Trimming pared 3 bases from V and 4 bases from J, leaving 11 bases between. The length of the CDR3 is 13 residues. CDR1 and CDR2 (germline): SGHRS, YFSETQ. The CDR3 is CASSWGNHYEQYF. DNA for the CDR3: TGCGCCAGCAGCTGGGGTAACCATTACGAGCAGTACTTC.